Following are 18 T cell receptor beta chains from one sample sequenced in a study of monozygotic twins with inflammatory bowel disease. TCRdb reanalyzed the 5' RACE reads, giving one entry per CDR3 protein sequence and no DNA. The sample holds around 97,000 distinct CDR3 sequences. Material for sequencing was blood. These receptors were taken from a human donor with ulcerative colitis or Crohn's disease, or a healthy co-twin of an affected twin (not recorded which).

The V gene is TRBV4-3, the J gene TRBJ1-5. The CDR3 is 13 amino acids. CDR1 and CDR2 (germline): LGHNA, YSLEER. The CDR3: CASSQTVYQPQHF.

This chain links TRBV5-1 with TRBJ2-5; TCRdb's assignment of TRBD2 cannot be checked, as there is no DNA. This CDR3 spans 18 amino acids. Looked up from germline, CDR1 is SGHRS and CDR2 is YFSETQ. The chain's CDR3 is CASSFGLAGDRHQETQYF.

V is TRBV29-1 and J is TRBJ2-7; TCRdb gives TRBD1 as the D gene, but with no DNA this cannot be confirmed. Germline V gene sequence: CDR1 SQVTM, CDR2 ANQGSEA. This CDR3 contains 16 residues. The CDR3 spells CSIREDSRPFSYEQYF.

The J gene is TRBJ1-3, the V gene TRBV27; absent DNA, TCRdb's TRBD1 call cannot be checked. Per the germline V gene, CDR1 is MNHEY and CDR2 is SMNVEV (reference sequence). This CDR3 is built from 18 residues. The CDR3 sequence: CASSPTITGKSSGNTIYF.

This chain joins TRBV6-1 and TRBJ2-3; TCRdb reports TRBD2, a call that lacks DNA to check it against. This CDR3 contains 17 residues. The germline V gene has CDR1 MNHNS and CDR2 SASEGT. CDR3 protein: CASSPGLAGVRGDTQYF.

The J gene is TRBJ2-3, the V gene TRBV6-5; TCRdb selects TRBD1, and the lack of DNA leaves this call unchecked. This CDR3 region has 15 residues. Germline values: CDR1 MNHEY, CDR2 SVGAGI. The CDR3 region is CASSYGGLAADTQYF.

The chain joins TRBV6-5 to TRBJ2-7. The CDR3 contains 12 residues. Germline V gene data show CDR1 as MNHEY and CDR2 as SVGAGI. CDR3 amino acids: CASRDSPYEQYF.

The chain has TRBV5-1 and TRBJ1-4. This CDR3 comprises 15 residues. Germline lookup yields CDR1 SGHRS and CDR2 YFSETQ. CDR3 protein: CASSLERSTNEKLFF.

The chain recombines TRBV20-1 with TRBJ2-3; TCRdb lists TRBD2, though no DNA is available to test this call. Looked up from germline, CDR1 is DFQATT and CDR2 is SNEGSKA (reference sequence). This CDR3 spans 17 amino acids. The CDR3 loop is CSARDIRLAGGLDTQYF.

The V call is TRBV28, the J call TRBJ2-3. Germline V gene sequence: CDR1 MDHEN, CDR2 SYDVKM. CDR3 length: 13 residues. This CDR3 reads CASSLGRADTQYF. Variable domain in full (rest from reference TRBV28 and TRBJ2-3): DVKVTQSSRYLVKRTGEKVFLECVQDMDHENMFWYRQDPGLGLRLIYFSYDVKMKEKGDIPEGYSVSREKKERFSLILESASTNQTSMYLCASSLGRADTQYFGPGTRLTVL.

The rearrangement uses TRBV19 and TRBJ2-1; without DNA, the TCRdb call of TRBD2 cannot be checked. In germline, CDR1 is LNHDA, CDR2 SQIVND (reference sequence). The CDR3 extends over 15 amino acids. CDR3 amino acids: CASGGQGGSYNEQFF.

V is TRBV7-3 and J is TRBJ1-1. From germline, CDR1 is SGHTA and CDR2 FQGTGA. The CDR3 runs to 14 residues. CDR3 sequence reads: CASSHDIGNTEAFF.

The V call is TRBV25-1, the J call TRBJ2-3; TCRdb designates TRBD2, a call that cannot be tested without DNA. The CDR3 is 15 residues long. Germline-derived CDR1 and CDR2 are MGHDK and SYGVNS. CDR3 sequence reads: CASSLGGLHTDTQYF.

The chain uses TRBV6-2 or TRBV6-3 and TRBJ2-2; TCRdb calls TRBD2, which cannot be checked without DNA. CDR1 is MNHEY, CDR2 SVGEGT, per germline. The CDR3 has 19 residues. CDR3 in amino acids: CASSYSTPSAGGNTGELFF.

The CDR3 spells CASSEGGWQPQHF. The chain couples TRBV6-1 to TRBJ1-5. This CDR3 has 13 residues. Germline CDR1 reads MNHNS; CDR2 reads SASEGT.

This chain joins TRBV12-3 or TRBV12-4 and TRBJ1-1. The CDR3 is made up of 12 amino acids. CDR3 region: CASSLGHREAFF.

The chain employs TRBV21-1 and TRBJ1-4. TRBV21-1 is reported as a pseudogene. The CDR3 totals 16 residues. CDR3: CASTKQTFSTNEKLFF.

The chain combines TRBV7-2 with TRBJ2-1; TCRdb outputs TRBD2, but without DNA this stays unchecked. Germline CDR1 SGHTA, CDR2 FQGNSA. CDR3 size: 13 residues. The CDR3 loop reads CASSLDHAGEQFF.